This T cell receptor (beta chain) was obtained from a study of CD8 T cells in Susac syndrome. Reverse transcription of about 0.5 to 1 ug RNA used random hexamers. One entry per CDR3 protein, called by TCRdb with MiXCR from the immunoSEQ multiplex PCR reads. The table lists 150,000 to 200,000 distinct CDR3 sequences, 90% to 95% of them singletons, with about 0.13% in the top ten. Trimming shortened V by 5 bases and J by 1 base, and 14 bases separated the two germline ends. The CDR3 is 15 residues long. Looked up from germline, CDR1 is SGHTA and CDR2 is FQGTGA. The specimen was CD4+ T cells from PBMCs. The rearrangement links TRBV7-3 to TRBJ2-5; D is undetermined. This receptor was obtained from a human donor in good health. The CDR3 here is CASSPGLSGQETQYF. Here the CDR3 DNA reads TGTGCCAGCAGCCCAGGATTGTCGGGCCAAGAGACCCAGTACTTC.